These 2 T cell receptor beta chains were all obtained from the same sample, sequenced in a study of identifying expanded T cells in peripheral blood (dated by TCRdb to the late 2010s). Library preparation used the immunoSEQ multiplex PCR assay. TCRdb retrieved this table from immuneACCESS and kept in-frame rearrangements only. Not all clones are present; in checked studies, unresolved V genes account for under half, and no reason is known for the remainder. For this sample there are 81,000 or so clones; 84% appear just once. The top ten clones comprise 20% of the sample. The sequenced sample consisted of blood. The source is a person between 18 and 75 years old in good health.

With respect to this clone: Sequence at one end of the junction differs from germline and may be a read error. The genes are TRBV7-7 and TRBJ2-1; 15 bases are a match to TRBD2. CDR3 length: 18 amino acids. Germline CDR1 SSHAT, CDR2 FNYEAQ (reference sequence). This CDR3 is CASSSSGLAGGPWNEQFF. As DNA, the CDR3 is TGTGCTAGCAGCTCAAGTGGACTAGCGGGAGGGCCGTGGAATGAGCAGTTCTTC.

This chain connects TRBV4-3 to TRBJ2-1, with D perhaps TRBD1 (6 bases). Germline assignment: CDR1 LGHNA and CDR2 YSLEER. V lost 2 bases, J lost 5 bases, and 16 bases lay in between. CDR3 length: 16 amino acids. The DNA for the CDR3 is TGCGCCAGCAGCCAATCCGGGACACTATTAAACAATGAGCAGTTCTTC. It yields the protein CASSQSGTLLNNEQFF.